Below are 17 T cell receptor beta chains sequenced from a single sample in a study of T cell repertoires in cytomegalovirus infection. TCRdb fed the reads into MiXCR, producing one record per CDR3 protein. Found here are 100,000 or so distinct CDR3 sequences, about a quarter of them singletons; the top ten hold 30% to 40%. The sample comprised CD8+ T cells from PBMCs. These receptors all come from a human donor in good health (CMV status not recorded). Some clones in this sample may be carry-over from other donors' samples.

The chain links TRBV12-3 or TRBV12-4 to TRBJ1-1, with D perhaps matching TRBD1 (6 bases). The CDR3 length is 12 residues. The ends were cut back, 4 bases at V and 8 bases at J, with 11 bases in the middle. CDR3 sequence: CASSWGTPEAFF. CDR3 in DNA: TGTGCCAGCAGTTGGGGGACACCGGAAGCTTTCTTT.

The chain employs TRBV30 and TRBJ1-1, with TRBD1 as a possible D gene (5 bases). CDR1 and CDR2 (germline): GTSNPN, SVGIG (reference sequence). The CDR3 consists of 12 residues. V was cut by 0 bases and J by 8 bases, with 10 bases left in between. CDR3 in DNA: TGTGCCTGGAGTGTGGGACTTGGGGAAGCTTTCTTT. This encodes CAWSVGLGEAFF. Supplemented by reference TRBV30 and TRBJ1-1, the full variable domain reads SQTIHQWPATLVQPVGSPLSLECTVEGTSNPNLYWYRQAAGRGLQLLFYSVGIGQISSEVPQNLSASRPQDRQFILSSKKLLLSDSGFYLCAWSVGLGEAFFGQGTRLTVV.

This clonotype was counted at least ten times. The V gene is TRBV11-1, the J gene TRBJ1-6, with no clear D. Germline assignment: CDR1 SGHAT and CDR2 FQDESV (reference sequence). The CDR3 covers 14 residues. V dropped 2 bases and J dropped 6 bases, with 8 bases sitting between them. The CDR3 loop is CASSLWEPNSPLHF. Written as DNA, the CDR3 is TGTGCCAGCAGCTTATGGGAGCCTAATTCACCCCTCCACTTT.

This clonotype was detected only a few times. This rearrangement joins TRBV5-8 to TRBJ2-4, with a tentative D call TRBD2 (6 bases). Germline values: CDR1 SGHTS, CDR2 YDEGEE. The CDR3 spans 15 residues. V was cut by 1 base and J by 6 bases, with 14 bases left in between. In DNA form, the CDR3 reads TGTGCCAGCAGCTTGAAGAGGGACTGGGGAAACATTCAGTACTTC. The encoded protein is CASSLKRDWGNIQYF.

This chain joins TRBV29-1 and TRBJ2-7; the D gene is possibly TRBD2 (6 bases). CDR1 is SQVTM and CDR2 is ANQGSEA in the germline V gene. CDR3 length equals 15 residues. The V end lost 6 bases, the J end lost 2 bases, and 20 bases lay between the germline ends. The DNA of the CDR3 is TGCAGCGTGGTCGGAGGGGACGTGGTAGCCTACGAGCAGTACTTC. It translates to CSVVGGDVVAYEQYF.

This clonotype was recorded many times. The V and J genes are TRBV28 and TRBJ2-1; TRBD1 might be the D (6 bases). V was clipped by 2 bases and J by 7 bases, with 12 bases between them. CDR1 and CDR2 from the germline V gene are MDHEN and SYDVKM. The CDR3 length is 14 residues. The CDR3 loop reads CASSLQGWGNEQFF. CDR3 bases: TGTGCCAGCAGTTTACAGGGGTGGGGGAATGAGCAGTTCTTC.

J is TRBJ2-1 and V is TRBV5-5, with D hard to call. CDR1 and CDR2 (germline): SGHKS, YYEKEE (reference sequence). Between the trimmed V and J ends, which lost 0 bases and 6 bases, there was a span of 4 bases. This CDR3 has 12 residues. CDR3 nucleotides: TGTGCCAGCAGCTTGGCCACCAATGAGCAGTTCTTC. Its protein is CASSLATNEQFF. The variable domain in full, with the rest retrieved from reference TRBV5-5 and TRBJ2-1, is DAGVTQSPTHLIKTRGQQVTLRCSPISGHKSVSWYQQVLGQGPQFIFQYYEKEERGRGNFPDRFSARQFPNYSSELNVNALLLGDSALYLCASSLATNEQFFGPGTRLTVL.

With respect to this clonotype: A read error may explain this, as a much larger clone is one base away. V and J are TRBV7-2 and TRBJ1-6; TRBD1 matches 9 bases. Germline values: CDR1 SGHTA, CDR2 FQGNSA. The CDR3 sequence is 14 residues long. CDR3 nucleotides: TGTGCCGGCAGCCCGACAGGGGGGGATTCACCCCTCCACTTT. Encoded protein: CAGSPTGGDSPLHF.

This clonotype was counted a few times. The chain carries TRBV6-2 or TRBV6-3 and TRBJ1-1, with 11 bases matching TRBD1. Germline V gives CDR1 MNHEY, CDR2 SVGEGT. V lost 6 bases to trimming and J lost 3 bases; unmatched junction nucleotides: 12. The CDR3 runs 17 residues. CDR3 protein: CASRSTGTGGIYTEAFF. DNA for the CDR3: TGTGCCAGCAGATCCACCGGGACAGGGGGGATTTACACTGAAGCTTTCTTT.

This clonotype was detected ten times or more. The chain has TRBV7-2 and TRBJ2-4; 7 bases match TRBD1. The junction had 6 bases not matched to a gene; V was cut back by 3 bases and J by 1 base. The CDR3 is made up of 16 amino acids. Germline V gene lookup returns CDR1 SGHTA and CDR2 FQGNSA. CDR3 residues: CASSLQGDGAKNIQYF. Here the CDR3 DNA reads TGTGCCAGCAGCTTGCAGGGGGATGGGGCCAAAAACATTCAGTACTTC.

The sample holds a few counts of this clonotype. The chain carries TRBV5-5 and TRBJ2-2; D gene uncertain. With 5 bases removed from V and 0 bases from J, the gap between germline ends came to 8 bases. The CDR3 runs to 14 residues. CDR1 and CDR2 (germline): SGHKS, YYEKEE (reference sequence). DNA of the CDR3: TGTGCCAGCAGTTCCGGGCCGAACACCGGGGAGCTGTTTTTT. Translation: CASSSGPNTGELFF.

The rearrangement links TRBV6-1 to TRBJ2-5; D may be TRBD1 (6 bases). Germline lookup yields CDR1 MNHNS and CDR2 SASEGT. V was cut by 0 bases and J by 5 bases, with 13 bases left in between. The CDR3 has 15 amino acids. CDR3 amino acids: CASSEAITDRETQYF. As DNA, the CDR3 is TGTGCCAGCAGTGAAGCCATTACCGACAGGGAGACCCAGTACTTC.

The gene calls are TRBV20-1 and TRBJ2-3, with TRBD1 identical over 10 bases. Per the germline V gene, CDR1 is DFQATT and CDR2 is SNEGSKA (reference sequence). Losses at the gene ends were 5 bases for V and 4 bases for J; bases not matched to a gene: 12. The CDR3 length is 16 residues. The CDR3 DNA reads TGCAGTGCTCGCACCCCCGGGACAGGGGACCCAGATACGCAGTATTTT. This codes for CSARTPGTGDPDTQYF.

This clonotype has ten or more counts. V gene TRBV7-2 combines with J gene TRBJ1-2, with 8 positions matching TRBD1. Germline V lookup: CDR1 SGHTA, CDR2 FQGNSA. The J segment lost 4 bases and the V segment lost 6 bases, leaving 10 bases of the junction unmatched. This CDR3 is 15 amino acids long. The CDR3 loop reads CASRLADRASYGYTF. In DNA form, the CDR3 reads TGTGCCAGCAGACTCGCGGACAGGGCGAGCTATGGCTACACCTTC.

The rearrangement links TRBV29-1 to TRBJ1-2; no clear D gene. CDR1 is SQVTM, CDR2 ANQGSEA, per germline. Between the trimmed V and J ends, which lost 5 bases and 0 bases, there was a span of 10 bases. The CDR3 has 13 amino acids. The CDR3 loop reads CSVSGGTNYGYTF. The CDR3 DNA is TGCAGCGTTTCCGGAGGTACTAACTATGGCTACACCTTC.

The rearrangement joins TRBV6-6 to TRBJ2-3; D remains ambiguous. This CDR3 contains 15 residues. The V gene's germline CDR1 is MNHNY and CDR2 SVGAGI (reference sequence). V lost 1 base, J lost 1 base, and 9 bases lay in between. For the CDR3, the DNA is TGTGCCAGCAGTTACTTTAGCTCACGCACAGATACGCAGTATTTT. Its translation is CASSYFSSRTDTQYF.

This clonotype was observed a few times. The chain uses TRBV9 and TRBJ2-7; a possible D gene is TRBD2 (6 bases). CDR1 SGDLS and CDR2 YYNGEE come from the germline V gene. The CDR3 is 14 residues long. Trimming stripped 4 bases from V and 0 bases from J, with 11 bases between. The CDR3: CASSRDSPSYEQYF. The CDR3 DNA follows: TGTGCCAGCAGCCGGGACTCCCCCTCCTACGAGCAGTACTTC.